The TCR beta chain described here comes from a study of cytomegalovirus exposure and HLA in healthy donors. Across the whole study: Of all 400 or so donors who were genotyped, 75% to 85% belonged to the Caucasian-associated ancestry cluster.

Per the germline V gene, CDR1 is SGHDT and CDR2 is YYEEEE. The V and J ends lost 5 bases and 8 bases respectively, with 22 bases between them. CDR3 length: 16 residues. PCR primers comprised 60 Vbeta and 13 Jbeta primers. The table came from immunoSEQ multiplex PCR; TCRdb's copy has only in-frame clones and leaves some out. The table shows approximately 170,000 clones, with more than 70% occurring only once. The TCR comes from a young man in good health and CMV-seropositive. The chain combines TRBV5-6 with TRBJ2-2, with D maybe TRBD2 (6 bases). Material for sequencing was PBMCs. CDR3 loop: CASSNARRGYSGELFF. CDR3 nucleotide sequence: TGTGCCAGCAGTAACGCCAGACGGGGGTACAGTGGGGAGCTGTTTTTT.